These T cell receptor beta chains were read from a single sample in a study of patients and donors after allogeneic stem cell transplantation. TCRdb independently ran MiXCR on the RT-PCR reads; one entry per CDR3 protein. The data show about 960,000 distinct CDR3 sequences, about a sixth seen once. The sequenced sample was blood, either unsorted or a sorted T cell fraction (not recorded which). These receptors came from a human donor who was either an allogeneic HSCT recipient or a stem cell or donor lymphocyte infusion donor (not recorded which). It is not recorded whose cells these are; they may come from a transplant donor. CDR3s include the opening cysteine and the closing phenylalanine or tryptophan. Each record gives: J gene, V gene, CDR3 protein.

J gene: TRBJ2-5
V gene: TRBV5-1
CDR3 protein: CASSPSDRVQYF

J gene: TRBJ1-1
V gene: TRBV19
CDR3 protein: CASSIGSANTEAFF

J gene: TRBJ1-4
V gene: TRBV29-1
CDR3 protein: CSVEHSNEKLFF

J gene: TRBJ1-6
V gene: TRBV20-1
CDR3 protein: CSARETAYNSPLHF

J gene: TRBJ1-1
V gene: TRBV3-1
CDR3 protein: CASSHGGNTEAFF

J gene: TRBJ2-2
V gene: TRBV6-1
CDR3 protein: CASRSQGVTNTGELFF

J gene: TRBJ2-4
V gene: TRBV6-1
CDR3 protein: CASRLGLAKNIQYF

J gene: TRBJ2-1
V gene: TRBV7-3
CDR3 protein: CASSLTWTGGYNEQFF

J gene: TRBJ1-2
V gene: TRBV30
CDR3 protein: CAWESPAGRDYGYTF

J gene: TRBJ2-1
V gene: TRBV5-1
CDR3 protein: CASGQGRGSYNEQFF

J gene: TRBJ2-7
V gene: TRBV9
CDR3 protein: CASSADSRTEQYF

J gene: TRBJ2-1
V gene: TRBV24-1
CDR3 protein: CATSDLTHNEQFF

J gene: TRBJ2-5
V gene: TRBV10-3
CDR3 protein: CAISERGHQAGVEETQYF

J gene: TRBJ1-6
V gene: TRBV30
CDR3 protein: CAWATGNSPLHF

J gene: TRBJ2-1
V gene: TRBV20-1
CDR3 protein: CSARHSGSDHNEQFF

J gene: TRBJ2-7
V gene: TRBV25-1
CDR3 protein: CASSYRVEEQYF

J gene: TRBJ2-1
V gene: TRBV7-7
CDR3 protein: CASSLDGGPNNEQFF

J gene: TRBJ1-3
V gene: TRBV6-1
CDR3 protein: CASTLISSGNTIYF

J gene: TRBJ1-1
V gene: TRBV12-3/TRBV12-4
CDR3 protein: CASSIHREGSEAFF

J gene: TRBJ2-1
V gene: TRBV5-1
CDR3 protein: CASSLQGVGYNEQFF

J gene: TRBJ2-6
V gene: TRBV6-1
CDR3 protein: CASSDRVSGANVLTF

J gene: TRBJ2-2
V gene: TRBV2
CDR3 protein: CASSEKGTAGELFF

J gene: TRBJ2-7
V gene: TRBV20-1
CDR3 protein: CSARGRTGGLYEQYF

J gene: TRBJ2-1
V gene: TRBV7-3
CDR3 protein: CASSYRVGNEQFF

J gene: TRBJ2-3
V gene: TRBV5-1
CDR3 protein: CASSFLSSGIDTDTQYF

J gene: TRBJ2-5
V gene: TRBV5-1
CDR3 protein: CASSFGGIETQYF

J gene: TRBJ2-7
V gene: TRBV4-1
CDR3 protein: CASSQVQRDQQYF

J gene: TRBJ1-1
V gene: TRBV5-1
CDR3 protein: CASTPGVTMNTEAFF

J gene: TRBJ1-1
V gene: TRBV2
CDR3 protein: CAYTNGRPNTEAFF

J gene: TRBJ2-5
V gene: TRBV7-7
CDR3 protein: CASTPSHGIETQYF

J gene: TRBJ2-3
V gene: TRBV5-1
CDR3 protein: CASTLEVSTDTQYF

J gene: TRBJ2-1
V gene: TRBV9
CDR3 protein: CASSVGNRGPWEQFF

J gene: TRBJ2-1
V gene: TRBV4-2
CDR3 protein: CASSQWEGQDEQFF

J gene: TRBJ1-5
V gene: TRBV20-1
CDR3 protein: CSAPPTGGPGQPQHF

J gene: TRBJ1-2
V gene: TRBV12-3/TRBV12-4
CDR3 protein: CASSLGWRTGNYGYTF

J gene: TRBJ1-4
V gene: TRBV12-3/TRBV12-4
CDR3 protein: CASSLARGEKLFF

J gene: TRBJ2-1
V gene: TRBV20-1
CDR3 protein: CSARDLASSEQFF

J gene: TRBJ2-7
V gene: TRBV20-1
CDR3 protein: CSASPETYEQYF

J gene: TRBJ2-7
V gene: TRBV4-3
CDR3 protein: CASSQVTTGDPSYEQYF

J gene: TRBJ1-3
V gene: TRBV7-4
CDR3 protein: CASSLDRGPPGNTIYF

J gene: TRBJ1-2
V gene: TRBV7-2
CDR3 protein: CASSYRGYGYTF

J gene: TRBJ2-7
V gene: TRBV5-6
CDR3 protein: CASSAGDSTYEQYF

J gene: TRBJ1-1
V gene: TRBV20-1
CDR3 protein: CSAEDRGREAFF

J gene: TRBJ2-7
V gene: TRBV7-3
CDR3 protein: CASRPLAGETYEQYF